This T cell receptor beta chain originates from a study of PD-L1 blockade in urothelial cancer. Overall study: T cells numbered a median of 141,255 in the blood samples. Study-wide results and limits: Durable-benefit patients expanded tumor-associated blood clones more at 3 weeks. Clonality of blood TCR below the median before treatment predicted better survival.

Repertoires were generated with immunoSEQ multiplex PCR, while TCRdb's copy carries only in-frame clones and drops some. The table lists 50,000 or so clones, 60% to 80% of them singletons, with over 3.5% in the top ten. The CDR3 loop spans 14 amino acids. V was trimmed by 7 bases and J by 0 bases, leaving 10 bases between them. Germline CDR1 reads LNHDA; CDR2 reads SQIVND (reference sequence). A word on this clone: The antigen is undetermined.

All patients handed over anywhere from 1 to 8 samples, pretreatment and on-treatment. The sequence was collected from a man between 65 and 85 years old with urothelial cancer. The V and J genes are TRBV19 and TRBJ1-3; D uncertain. The sequences come from PBMCs, collected around atezolizumab (anti-PD-L1) treatment. CDR3 residues: CASNTVISGNTIYF. The CDR3 coding sequence is TGTGCCAGTAACACAGTGATCTCTGGAAACACCATATATTTT. Filled out from reference TRBV19 and TRBJ1-3, the complete variable domain reads DGGITQSPKYLFRKEGQNVTLSCEQNLNHDAMYWYRQDPGQGLRLIYYSQIVNDFQKGDIAEGYSVSREKKESFPLTVTSAQKNPTAFYLCASNTVISGNTIYFGEGSWLTVV.